This is a list of T cell receptor beta chains from one sample in a study of cytomegalovirus exposure and HLA in healthy donors. Produced via immunoSEQ multiplex PCR; TCRdb's table is partial and in-frame only. The repertoire consists of approximately 290,000 clones, with approximately 80% occurring once and the leading ten covering about 0.29%. The sample comprised PBMCs. All receptors derive from a girl aged 2 to 10 in good health and CMV-seronegative. Each CDR3 is given with its conserved first and last residue. The D gene is left open where the match is weak. A clone size is listed for some rows: how often the clone was seen (once, few, many), or a class if it is expanded.

>TRBJ2-2|TRBV10-3|few|-
CAISGTGRDTGELFF
TGTGCCATCAGCGGGACTGGTCGGGACACCGGGGAGCTGTTTTTT
>TRBJ2-1|TRBV5-5|few|-
CASSLRDFNPYNEQFF
TGTGCCAGCAGCTTGCGGGACTTTAACCCCTACAATGAGCAGTTCTTC
>TRBJ1-2|TRBV2|-|-
CASSNQPYSANYGYTF
TGTGCCAGCAGCAATCAACCATACTCCGCTAACTATGGCTACACCTTC
>TRBJ1-4|TRBV6-5|-|TRBD1
CASSYRRGQGIGKLFF
TGTGCCAGCAGTTACCGTCGGGGACAGGGAATTGGAAAACTGTTTTTT
>TRBJ1-4|TRBV18|-|-
CASSPPGGDEKLFF
TGTGCCAGCTCACCACCCGGTGGAGATGAAAAACTGTTTTTT
>TRBJ1-2|TRBV15|-|-
CATSRDGAGYTF
TGTGCCACCAGCAGAGATGGAGCTGGCTACACCTTC
>TRBJ1-6|TRBV6-6|few|TRBD1
CASTTDRWNSPLHF
TGTGCCAGCACCACGGACAGGTGGAATTCACCCCTCCACTTT
>TRBJ2-3|TRBV30|-|TRBD2
CAWSPTSGGMDTQYF
TGTGCCTGGAGTCCTACTAGCGGGGGGATGGATACGCAGTATTTT
>TRBJ1-6|TRBV19|-|TRBD1
CASKGSSGQRESPLHF
TGTGCCAGTAAGGGAAGTTCGGGACAGAGGGAATCACCCCTCCACTTT
>TRBJ1-2|TRBV25-1|few|TRBD1
CASSESDRGIHGYTF
TGTGCCAGCAGTGAATCCGACAGGGGAATTCATGGCTACACCTTC
>TRBJ2-7|TRBV4-2|-|-
CASSLGTSTYEQYF
TGTGCCAGCAGCCTTGGGACATCGACCTACGAGCAGTACTTC
>TRBJ1-2|TRBV28|-|TRBD1
CASSSVPGQPYGYTF
TGTGCCAGCAGCTCCGTGCCGGGACAGCCCTATGGCTACACCTTC
>TRBJ2-1|TRBV11-2|few|-
CASSFRGGYNEQFF
TGTGCCAGCAGCTTTAGGGGAGGCTACAATGAGCAGTTCTTC
>TRBJ1-6|TRBV7-8|-|TRBD1
CASSLCLDRVRCWNSPLHF
TGTGCCAGCAGCTTATGCCTGGACAGGGTCAGATGTTGGAATTCACCCCTCCACTTT
>TRBJ2-1|TRBV4-1|once|TRBD1
CASGQGDEQFF
TGCGCCAGCGGACAGGGGGATGAGCAGTTCTTC
>TRBJ1-5|TRBV7-8|-|TRBD1
CASSLRSQGAGQPQHF
TGTGCCAGCAGCTTAAGAAGCCAGGGGGCTGGACAGCCCCAGCATTTT
>TRBJ2-1|TRBV5-4|-|TRBD2
CASSSLAGGPREQFF
TGTGCCAGCAGCTCGCTAGCGGGGGGGCCTAGGGAGCAGTTCTTC
>TRBJ2-7|TRBV4-1|-|TRBD2
CASSQDWPSGGYEQYF
TGCGCCAGCAGCCAAGATTGGCCTAGCGGGGGCTACGAGCAGTACTTC
>TRBJ1-5|TRBV19|-|TRBD1
CASSGRGQDSNQPQHF
TGTGCCAGTAGTGGGCGGGGACAGGATAGCAATCAGCCCCAGCATTTT
>TRBJ2-7|TRBV19|-|TRBD2
CASSIGAGGSYEQYF
TGTGCCAGTAGTATAGGGGCGGGAGGATCCTACGAGCAGTACTTC
>TRBJ2-7|TRBV5-8|-|-
CASPGTFSYEQYF
TGTGCCAGCCCAGGGACATTTTCCTACGAGCAGTACTTC
>TRBJ2-1|TRBV10-1|-|TRBD2
CASSEAGPPYNEQFF
TGCGCCAGCAGTGAAGCGGGACCCCCCTACAATGAGCAGTTCTTC
>TRBJ2-7|TRBV6-5|-|TRBD2
CASRGLAADYEQYF
TGTGCCAGCAGGGGACTAGCTGCCGACTACGAGCAGTACTTC
>TRBJ1-3|TRBV27|-|-
CASSLRGSGNTIYF
TGTGCCAGCAGTTTAAGAGGGTCTGGAAACACCATATATTTT
>TRBJ1-3|TRBV2|-|-
CASSQLSGNTIYF
TGTGCCAGCTCACAGCTCTCTGGAAACACCATATATTTT